This T cell receptor beta chain derives from a study of blood T cell repertoires in COVID-19. Study summary: Sites in the United States, Italy and Spain provided acute and convalescent COVID-19 samples.

Assay: immunoSEQ multiplex PCR; the TCRdb copy retains only in-frame clones and omits some. The table has 270,000 or so clones, approximately 86% seen once. The CDR3 is 16 residues long. Germline values: CDR1 SGHVS, CDR2 FNYEAQ. V was clipped by 2 bases and J by 2 bases; unmatched bases: 4. The chain recombines TRBV7-6 with TRBJ1-4; 8 bases fit TRBD1. Sequenced: peripheral blood. The receptor was derived from a woman in her late teens or twenties with acute or convalescent COVID-19. CDR3 DNA sequence: TGTGCCAGCAGCTTATCCCGACAGGGGACTAATGAAAAACTGTTTTTT. Translation gives CASSLSRQGTNEKLFF.